This T cell receptor beta chain was documented in a study of T-cell memory formation after mild COVID-19. Overall study context: TCR clusters largely stayed donor specific. Study outcomes and limitations: The CD4+ clones that contracted clustered mainly within CM and EM, and the CD8+ clones concentrated in EMRA.

This CDR3 has 15 amino acids. Trimming removed 0 bases from V and 9 bases from J, with 18 bases in between. The germline gives CDR1 MNHEY, CDR2 SVGEGT. TCRdb reprocessed the 5' RACE reads with MiXCR, giving one entry per CDR3 protein. The sample lists 250,000 to 300,000 distinct CDR3 sequences, roughly 15% occurring once. This clonotype occurred a few times. The antigen remains unidentified. V and J are TRBV6-2 or TRBV6-3 and TRBJ2-7; a possible D gene is TRBD2 (5 bases). The sequenced sample was PBMCs or a T cell subset sorted from them (not recorded which). This TCR came from a man between 18 and 29 years old who had mild COVID-19 (a few samples of this study predate the infection). Cell type and time point are not known. In nucleotides, the CDR3 is TGTGCCAGCAGTTACTCGCCCGGACTTCTCCCCCGGCAGTACTTC. It specifies CASSYSPGLLPRQYF.